This entry concerns a single TCR beta chain. Its cognate antigen is unknown. The sample is drawn from a study of monozygotic twins with inflammatory bowel disease. The draw for each donor consisted of a single 2.5 ml blood sample. Researchers used template switching to add UMIs featuring a 6-nucleotide sample barcode. Following a re-call of the 5' RACE reads, TCRdb has one entry per CDR3 protein and lacks DNA. This listing includes about 420,000 distinct CDR3 sequences. Findings and caveats of the study: Especially where disease activity was present, IBD patients had fewer clonotypes in common with others than healthy twins did. Healthy co-twins showed greater TCRbeta diversity (inverse Simpson) than IBD patients.

The CDR3 covers 13 residues. The V gene's germline CDR1 is MNHEY and CDR2 SVGEGT. The TCR originated in a human donor with ulcerative colitis or Crohn's disease, or a healthy co-twin of an affected twin (not recorded which). The material sequenced was blood. V usage is TRBV6-2 or TRBV6-3 and J usage is TRBJ1-2; TCRdb's D call, TRBD1, is unchecked because there is no DNA. The CDR3 sequence: CASRWTGRYGYTF.